These 29 T cell receptor beta chains came from one sample sequenced in a study of CD4+ T cells in melanoma. Only in-frame clones appear in the TCRdb table, and some are missing; sequencing was by immunoSEQ multiplex PCR. The sample lists 140,000 or so clones, about nine tenths seen once, with 1.5% to 1.7% in the top ten. These receptors originate from a human donor with melanoma.

This chain links TRBV11-3 with TRBJ2-5; unclear D gene. Germline V gives CDR1 SGHNT, CDR2 YENEEA. The CDR3 covers 14 residues. The ends were cut back, 2 bases at V and 6 bases at J, with 13 bases in the middle. CDR3 sequence: CASSLTRGTQTQYF. The CDR3 DNA reads TGTGCCAGCAGCTTAACACGCGGTACCCAGACCCAGTACTTC.

The chain recombines TRBV7-9 with TRBJ1-1; 8 bases agree with TRBD1. Losses at the gene ends were 5 bases for V and 5 bases for J; bases not matched to a gene: 10. Looked up from germline, CDR1 is SEHNR and CDR2 is FQNEAQ (reference sequence). The CDR3 runs to 15 residues. The CDR3 nucleotides read TGTGCCAGCAGCCTGACAGGGGTCCTAAGGACTGAAGCTTTCTTT. The encoded protein is CASSLTGVLRTEAFF.

The chain is built from TRBV5-1 and TRBJ2-5, with TRBD1 matching 9 bases. Germline CDR1 reads SGHRS; CDR2 reads YFSETQ. The CDR3 covers 12 residues. V lost 8 bases, J lost 5 bases, and 4 bases stayed unmatched. CDR3 bases: TGCGCCAGTCGGACAGGGGTCGAGACCCAGTACTTC. This gives the protein CASRTGVETQYF.

This chain links TRBV13 with TRBJ2-1, with D perhaps assigned TRBD1 or TRBD2 (5 bases each). The germline gives CDR1 PRHDT, CDR2 FYEKMQ (reference sequence). The CDR3 consists of 14 residues. V lost 6 bases and J 4 bases, leaving 13 bases between the germline ends. Written as DNA, the CDR3 is TGTGCCAGCAGTTCGCGCAGGGAGTACAATGAGCAGTTCTTC. It specifies CASSSRREYNEQFF. The full variable domain, rest sourced from reference TRBV13 and TRBJ2-1, is AAGVIQSPRHLIKEKRETATLKCYPIPRHDTVYWYQQGPGQDPQFLISFYEKMQSDKGSIPDRFSAQQFSDYHSELNMSSLELGDSALYFCASSSRREYNEQFFGPGTRLTVL.

The sample holds one count of this clone. V and J are TRBV6-6 and TRBJ2-2, with D tentatively TRBD1 (6 bases). The germline V and J ends were trimmed by 6 bases and 6 bases, with 14 bases remaining between them. CDR3 size: 14 residues. Germline values: CDR1 MNHNY, CDR2 SVGAGI (reference sequence). The CDR3 DNA follows: TGTGCCAGCAGACGACAGGAACCCGCCGGGGAGCTGTTTTTT. Its protein is CASRRQEPAGELFF.

This chain connects TRBV2 to TRBJ1-6; D is ambiguous. The CDR3 is 14 amino acids. Germline V gene data show CDR1 as SNHLY and CDR2 as FYNNEI. The ends were cut back, 5 bases at V and 2 bases at J, with 7 bases in the middle. CDR3 protein: CASSSDTYNSPLHF. CDR3 coding DNA: TGTGCCAGCAGTTCCGATACCTATAATTCACCCCTCCACTTT.

V gene TRBV6-1 combines with J gene TRBJ2-5, with TRBD2 matching 7 bases. Germline trimming cut 8 bases from V and 2 bases from J; bases unmatched to any gene: 5. This CDR3 is 13 amino acids long. The germline V gene encodes CDR1 MNHNS and CDR2 SASEGT. The CDR3 nucleotides are TGTGCCAGCGGGAGGGCCTGGCAAGAGACCCAGTACTTC. It yields the protein CASGRAWQETQYF.

This clone came up a few times. This chain links TRBV29-1 with TRBJ1-1, with unresolved D. V was clipped by 4 bases and J by 8 bases, with 5 bases between them. There are 9 residues in the CDR3. CDR1 is SQVTM, CDR2 ANQGSEA, per germline. The CDR3 DNA sequence: TGCAGCGTTGGCCCCGAAGCTTTCTTT. It translates to CSVGPEAFF.

V is TRBV5-5 and J is TRBJ2-1; D is possibly TRBD2 (5 bases). The germline V gene encodes CDR1 SGHKS and CDR2 YYEKEE (reference sequence). The CDR3 extends over 18 amino acids. Trimming took 2 bases from V and 5 from J, leaving 23 bases between them. The CDR3 DNA reads as TGTGCCAGCAGCTTTTCCGCGGCTAGCTATAAAGGACACAATGAGCAGTTCTTC. Protein product: CASSFSAASYKGHNEQFF.

The chain combines TRBV5-6 with TRBJ2-4, with 8 bases identical to TRBD1. The CDR3 spans 16 residues. V shed 5 bases and J 7 bases; nucleotides not matched to a gene: 14. Germline CDR1 is SGHDT and CDR2 is YYEEEE. CDR3 in amino acids: CASSNRPGQVVNIQYF. Here the CDR3 DNA reads TGTGCCAGCAGTAACCGCCCGGGACAGGTTGTCAACATTCAGTACTTC.

The chain employs TRBV5-1 and TRBJ1-1; D possibly corresponds to TRBD1 (5 bases). This CDR3 contains 16 residues. Trimming cost V 3 bases and J 4 bases, with 19 bases left between them. CDR1 is SGHRS, CDR2 YFSETQ, per germline. The DNA of the CDR3 is TGCGCCAGCAGCTCGGGACCCTCCCGAGGAGGCACTGAAGCTTTCTTT. Its protein product is CASSSGPSRGGTEAFF.

The chain links TRBV12-5 to TRBJ2-3, with D hard to call. The CDR3 spans 15 residues. Germline values: CDR1 LGHNT, CDR2 FRNRAP. V gave up 6 bases and J gave up 0 bases, with 13 bases separating them. This CDR3 reads CASGYPPGSTDTQYF. In DNA, the CDR3 is TGTGCTAGTGGCTACCCCCCCGGCAGCACAGATACGCAGTATTTT.

The chain joins TRBV2 to TRBJ1-2; D remains unclear. Germline assignment: CDR1 SNHLY and CDR2 FYNNEI. The CDR3 consists of 14 residues. The V end was cut by 3 bases, the J end by 4 bases, with 12 bases between. This CDR3 reads CASSEEGLVYGYTF. CDR3 DNA: TGTGCCAGCAGTGAGGAGGGCTTGGTCTATGGCTACACCTTC. The entire variable domain, with the rest obtained from reference TRBV2 and TRBJ1-2, is as follows: EPEVTQTPSHQVTQMGQEVILRCVPISNHLYFYWYRQILGQKVEFLVSFYNNEISEKSEIFDDQFSVERPDGSNFTLKIRSTKLEDSAMYFCASSEEGLVYGYTFGSGTRLTVV.

The chain employs TRBV30 and TRBJ1-6; no definite D call. CDR1 GTSNPN and CDR2 SVGIG come from the germline V gene (reference sequence). This CDR3 has 13 residues. The V gene lost 5 bases and the J gene lost 3 bases, with 8 bases spanning the gap. The CDR3: CAWWPNYNSPLHF. The CDR3 nucleotides read TGTGCCTGGTGGCCAAACTATAATTCACCCCTCCACTTT. The whole variable domain, remainder taken from reference TRBV30 and TRBJ1-6, is SQTIHQWPATLVQPVGSPLSLECTVEGTSNPNLYWYRQAAGRGLQLLFYSVGIGQISSEVPQNLSASRPQDRQFILSSKKLLLSDSGFYLCAWWPNYNSPLHFGNGTRLTVT.

The chain carries TRBV5-4 and TRBJ2-2, with 7 bases fitting TRBD1. The V gene end was trimmed by 5 bases and the J gene end by 2 bases; junction bases not matched to a gene: 3. CDR3 length equals 14 residues. The germline gives CDR1 SGHNT, CDR2 YYREEE (reference sequence). The CDR3 DNA reads TGTGCCAGCAGAAGGGACAGAAACACCGGGGAGCTGTTTTTT. Its translation is CASRRDRNTGELFF.

This chain links TRBV9 with TRBJ2-5; D call uncertain. The CDR3 runs to 14 residues. Germline V gene sequence: CDR1 SGDLS, CDR2 YYNGEE. V was cut by 0 bases and J by 3 bases, with 9 bases left in between. The CDR3 nucleotides are TGTGCCAGCAGCGTAGATACTCACGAAGAGACCCAGTACTTC. Translated, it gives CASSVDTHEETQYF.

The rearrangement uses TRBV27 and TRBJ2-3; 13 nucleotides align to TRBD2. J was trimmed by 5 bases and V by 6 bases; bases with no gene match: 5. Germline V gene sequence: CDR1 MNHEY, CDR2 SMNVEV (reference sequence). The CDR3 is 15 residues long. This chain's CDR3 is CASSLGLAGLDTQYF. Written as DNA, the CDR3 is TGTGCCAGCAGCTTGGGACTAGCGGGGTTAGATACGCAGTATTTT.

The chain recombines TRBV6-5 with TRBJ2-7; D not certain. Germline CDR1 is MNHEY and CDR2 is SVGAGI. The V end was cut by 5 bases, the J end by 5 bases, with 13 bases between. This CDR3 spans 13 amino acids. CDR3 amino acids: CASSPLNSDEQYF. DNA for the CDR3: TGTGCCAGCAGTCCCCTGAACAGTGACGAGCAGTACTTC.

The gene calls are TRBV5-1 and TRBJ2-5, with D uncertain. This CDR3 has 14 residues. Germline CDR1 is SGHRS and CDR2 is YFSETQ. The germline V and J ends were trimmed by 1 base and 1 base, with 8 bases remaining between them. CDR3 sequence: CASSLTVIQETQYF. The CDR3 DNA reads TGCGCCAGCAGCTTGACAGTAATCCAAGAGACCCAGTACTTC.

The CDR3 DNA reads as TGCGCCAGCAGCCAGCAGGGTTTGGGGGAAAAACTGTTTTTT. Amino acids: CASSQQGLGEKLFF. The genes are TRBV5-1 and TRBJ1-4, with TRBD1 as a possible D gene (5 bases). Germline-derived CDR1 and CDR2 are SGHRS and YFSETQ. This CDR3 contains 14 residues. V was cut by 4 bases and J by 8 bases, with 15 bases left in between.

J is TRBJ1-1 and V is TRBV19; 7 positions agree with TRBD1. Losses at the gene ends were 5 bases for V and 8 bases for J; bases not matched to a gene: 11. The CDR3 spans 14 residues. CDR1 is LNHDA, CDR2 SQIVND, per germline (reference sequence). CDR3 region: CASSLRDRQSEAFF. The CDR3 region has the DNA TGTGCCAGTAGTCTCCGGGACAGACAGTCAGAAGCTTTCTTT.

The chain carries TRBV2 and TRBJ2-7, with 7 nucleotides matching TRBD1. J was trimmed by 3 bases and V by 3 bases; bases with no gene match: 2. CDR1 and CDR2 from the germline V gene are SNHLY and FYNNEI. The CDR3 has 13 amino acids. CDR3 DNA sequence: TGTGCCAGCAGTGAGGACAGGCTCTACGAGCAGTACTTC. Translation: CASSEDRLYEQYF.

The chain couples TRBV27 to TRBJ2-7, with D tentatively TRBD1 (6 bases). V shed 6 bases and J shed 0 bases, with 15 bases lying between them. Germline CDR1 reads MNHEY; CDR2 reads SMNVEV (reference sequence). CDR3 length: 15 amino acids. Here the CDR3 DNA reads TGTGCCAGCAGACCCGACAGGACCATCTCCTACGAGCAGTACTTC. The encoded protein is CASRPDRTISYEQYF.

This clone came up a few times. This rearrangement joins TRBV4-1 to TRBJ1-2, with D possibly TRBD1 on 5 matching bases. CDR1 and CDR2 (germline): MGHRA, YSYEKL. This CDR3 spans 14 amino acids. V lost 6 bases, J lost 2 bases, and 13 bases lay in between. The CDR3 region has the DNA TGCGCCAGCAGTCCTGGGACCTTGAACTATGGCTACACCTTC. Translating it yields CASSPGTLNYGYTF.

V is TRBV7-9 and J is TRBJ1-4; 12 nucleotides line up with TRBD1. The V and J ends lost 7 bases and 8 bases, in that order; junction bases with no gene match: 11. CDR1 is SEHNR, CDR2 FQNEAQ, per germline (reference sequence). The CDR3 extends over 16 amino acids. The CDR3 protein is CASTPSGQGAEEKLFF. The CDR3 nucleotides are TGTGCCAGCACCCCCTCGGGACAGGGGGCGGAAGAAAAACTGTTTTTT.

This clone was detected only once. This sequence joins TRBV5-1 and TRBJ1-5, with unresolved D. There are 14 residues in the CDR3. Trimming shortened V by 6 bases and J by 6 bases, and 16 bases separated the two germline ends. Per germline, CDR1 SGHRS and CDR2 YFSETQ. The DNA for the CDR3 is TGCGCCAGCACCCGGACCCCAGGTACTCAGCCCCAGCATTTT. It is translated as CASTRTPGTQPQHF.

V usage is TRBV5-1 and J usage is TRBJ1-2, with a tentative D call TRBD1 (5 bases). The germline V gene has CDR1 SGHRS and CDR2 YFSETQ. This CDR3 spans 13 amino acids. The V and J ends lost 4 bases and 11 bases respectively, with 18 bases between them. The CDR3 region has the DNA TGCGCCAGCAGCCCCCAGGTGGGGCAAGGGTACACCTTC. Its translation: CASSPQVGQGYTF.

The rearrangement joins TRBV27 to TRBJ1-1; 7 nucleotides agree with TRBD1. The CDR3 contains 16 residues. Germline-derived CDR1 and CDR2 are MNHEY and SMNVEV (reference sequence). V shed 6 bases, J shed 4 bases, and the junction held 14 bases outside the gene matches. The CDR3 DNA reads as TGTGCCAGCAGCCCGGGGAGGGGGCAGAAGGGCACTGAAGCTTTCTTT. Residues: CASSPGRGQKGTEAFF.

The rearrangement joins TRBV30 to TRBJ1-1, with TRBD1 matching 9 bases. Germline lookup yields CDR1 GTSNPN and CDR2 SVGIG (reference sequence). The V gene end was trimmed by 5 bases and the J gene end by 4 bases; junction bases not matched to a gene: 8. The CDR3 has 14 amino acids. This CDR3 is CAWLGGTGFTEAFF. In DNA form, the CDR3 reads TGTGCCTGGCTTGGCGGGACAGGGTTCACTGAAGCTTTCTTT.